This T cell receptor (beta chain) was recorded in a study of sequential checkpoint blockade in melanoma. Study details: First-line arms were nivolumab then ipilimumab, or the reverse, randomized 1:1. After both sequences, patients received maintenance nivolumab.

Sample treatment: randomized to nivolumab then ipilimumab (arm A) or the reverse (arm B). No patient had prior DNA-damaging chemotherapy. PBMC sorting kept live CD3+CD8+ cells without CD19 or CD56. The method was immunoSEQ multiplex PCR; TCRdb's version includes in-frame clones alone and lacks a portion of them. The repertoire includes around 18,000 clones, under 65% of them detected once, and roughly 18% sits in the top ten. The CDR3 runs to 14 residues. Trimming removed 4 bases from V and 4 bases from J; junction bases left unmatched: 6. Germline V CDR1 and CDR2: SGHRS, YFSETQ. The clonotype originates from a human donor with melanoma. This sample comprised CD8+ T cells sorted from blood (inferred from file names), obtained from a patient given nivolumab and ipilimumab in sequence. The J gene is TRBJ2-5, the V gene TRBV5-1; 8 nucleotides agree with TRBD1. In DNA, the CDR3 is TGCGCCAGCAGCCCGGACAGGGTCGCAGAGACCCAGTACTTC. Amino acids: CASSPDRVAETQYF.